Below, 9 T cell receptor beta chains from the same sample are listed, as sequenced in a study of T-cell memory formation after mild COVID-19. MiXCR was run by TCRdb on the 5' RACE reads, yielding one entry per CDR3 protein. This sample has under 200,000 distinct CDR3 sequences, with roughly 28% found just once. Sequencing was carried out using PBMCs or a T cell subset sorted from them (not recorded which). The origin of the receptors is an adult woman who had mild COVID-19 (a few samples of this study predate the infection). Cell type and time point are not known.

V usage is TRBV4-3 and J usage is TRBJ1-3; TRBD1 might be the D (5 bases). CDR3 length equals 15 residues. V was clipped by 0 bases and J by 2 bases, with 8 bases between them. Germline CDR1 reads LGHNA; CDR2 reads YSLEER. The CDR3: CASSQDRGTGNTIYF. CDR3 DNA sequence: TGCGCCAGCAGCCAAGACCGGGGGACTGGAAACACCATATATTTT.

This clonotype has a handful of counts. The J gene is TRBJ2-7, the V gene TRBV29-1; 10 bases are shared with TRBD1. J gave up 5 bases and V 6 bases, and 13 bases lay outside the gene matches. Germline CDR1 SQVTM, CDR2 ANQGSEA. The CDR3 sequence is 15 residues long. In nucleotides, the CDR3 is TGCAGCGTCGAAAATCGACAGGGGGCATTGAACGAGCAGTACTTC. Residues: CSVENRQGALNEQYF.

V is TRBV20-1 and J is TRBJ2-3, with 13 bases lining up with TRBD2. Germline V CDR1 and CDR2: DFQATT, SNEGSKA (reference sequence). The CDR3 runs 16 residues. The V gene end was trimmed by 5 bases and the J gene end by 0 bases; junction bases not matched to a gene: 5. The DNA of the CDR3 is TGCAGTGCTGGACTAGCGGGGGTAACTAGCACAGATACGCAGTATTTT. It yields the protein CSAGLAGVTSTDTQYF.

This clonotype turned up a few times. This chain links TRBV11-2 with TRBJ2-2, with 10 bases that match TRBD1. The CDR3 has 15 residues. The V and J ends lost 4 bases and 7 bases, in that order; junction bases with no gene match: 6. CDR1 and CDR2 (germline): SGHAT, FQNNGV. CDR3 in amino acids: CASSSGTGVFGELFF. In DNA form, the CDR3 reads TGTGCCAGCAGCTCCGGGACAGGGGTGTTCGGGGAGCTGTTTTTT.

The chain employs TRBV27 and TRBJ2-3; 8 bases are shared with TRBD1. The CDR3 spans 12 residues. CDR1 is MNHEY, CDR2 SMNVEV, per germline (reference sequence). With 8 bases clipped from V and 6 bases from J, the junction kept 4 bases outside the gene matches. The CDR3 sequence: CASGQGRDTQYF. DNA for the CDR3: TGTGCCAGCGGACAGGGTCGGGATACGCAGTATTTT.

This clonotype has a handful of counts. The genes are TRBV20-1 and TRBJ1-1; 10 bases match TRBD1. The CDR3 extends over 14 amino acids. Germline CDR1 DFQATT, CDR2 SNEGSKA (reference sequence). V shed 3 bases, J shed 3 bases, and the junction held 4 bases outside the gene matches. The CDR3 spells CSARTGGIDTEAFF. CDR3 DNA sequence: TGCAGTGCTAGGACAGGGGGCATCGACACTGAAGCTTTCTTT.

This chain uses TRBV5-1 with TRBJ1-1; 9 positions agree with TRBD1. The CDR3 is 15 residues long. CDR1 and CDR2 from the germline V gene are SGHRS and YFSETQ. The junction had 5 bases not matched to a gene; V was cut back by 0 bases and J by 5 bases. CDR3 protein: CASSLEVQGATEAFF. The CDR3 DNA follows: TGCGCCAGCAGCTTGGAGGTACAGGGGGCTACTGAAGCTTTCTTT.

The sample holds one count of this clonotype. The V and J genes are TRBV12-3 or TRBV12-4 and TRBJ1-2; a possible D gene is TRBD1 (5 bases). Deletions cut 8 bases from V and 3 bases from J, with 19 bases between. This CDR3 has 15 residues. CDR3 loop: CASRGWGREHYGYTF. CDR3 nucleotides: TGTGCCAGCCGTGGGTGGGGCAGGGAACACTATGGCTACACCTTC.

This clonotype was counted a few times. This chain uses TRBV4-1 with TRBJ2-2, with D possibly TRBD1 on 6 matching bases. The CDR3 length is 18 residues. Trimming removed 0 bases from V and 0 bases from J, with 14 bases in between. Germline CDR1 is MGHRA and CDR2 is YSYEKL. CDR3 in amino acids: CASSQEGGGVANTGELFF. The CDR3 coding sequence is TGCGCCAGCAGCCAAGAAGGGGGTGGCGTAGCGAACACCGGGGAGCTGTTTTTT.